This TCR beta chain is drawn from a study of siplizumab effects on memory and regulatory T cells (dated by TCRdb to the late 2010s). For the wider study: The study examined how the anti-CD2 antibody siplizumab affects alloreactive T-cell subsets in allogeneic mixed lymphocyte reactions built from human PBMCs.

The paper's findings and limits, for the study overall: Siplizumab significantly lowered the cumulative frequency of alloreactive sequences that could be traced to unstimulated CD4+ memory T cells. A naive or memory phenotype could not be assigned to roughly 75-96% of proliferating CD4+ or CD8+ clones. Whether proliferating Tregs from siplizumab cultures actually had suppressive function was not functionally confirmed. Of the alloreactive CD4+ clones that could be mapped, the Treg-derived share averaged about 63% with siplizumab compared with around 27% in control reactions. Because sequences below about 10^-5 frequency were poorly captured, only a minor fraction of alloreactive clones could be mapped to unstimulated subsets. Unstimulated naive T cells appeared to be more diverse than memory T cells, and naive cells seemed to make a substantial contribution to the alloresponse.

A remark on this clone: No antigen is known for it. One base away there is no much larger clone; base qualities are not given.

In addition, sequencing in three donor pairs included unstimulated CD8+ effector memory subsets alongside CD4+ naive, CD8+ naive, CD8+ TEMRA and CD4+ memory subsets. TCRbeta CDR3 sequencing was performed on sorted unstimulated T cells and on proliferating T cells recovered from mixed lymphocyte reactions. Fresh whole blood from approximately 11 HLA-typed healthy donors served as the source for isolating PBMCs. The CDR3 covers 14 residues, taking in both the cysteine and the phenylalanine. The DNA shown is the 42-base CDR3, in frame from base 1. V is trimmed back by 7 bases and J by 2 bases, and the junction contains 7 bases that no gene match accounts for. The CDR1 and CDR2 encoded by the germline V gene (reference sequence) are MNHEY and SMNVEV. Library creation used the immunoSEQ multiplex PCR assay. About 10^5 TCR templates per sample were assayed on the deep sequencing platform. Genomic DNA extracted from sorted T cells was used for TCRbeta CDR3 sequencing. Concerning the study's data processing: Clonal analysis of TCRbeta CDR3 data was done in the R programming language. Alloreactive CD4+ and CD8+ clones were defined by comparing unstimulated samples with post-reaction CFSE-low samples. Regulatory or non-regulatory origin was assigned to alloreactive CD4+ clones by matching of sequences to sorted unstimulated Treg and non-Treg repertoires. TCRdb took this table from immuneACCESS and kept in-frame rearrangements with V and J called. Such tables lack part of the clones; where checked against another copy, unresolved V genes explain under half of the gap, and the rest is unexplained. That table furnishes V, J and clone size, whereas the DNA furnished D and trimming. The sample table shows tens of thousands of clones, and over 65% are seen once. The ten largest clones take up approximately 3.4% of the sample.

Sequencing was performed on memory CD4+ T cells sorted from blood. Per the publication, the cell subset or site label means: unstimulated CD4+ memory T cells. Here the chain combines TRBV27 and TRBJ1-2, and TRBD1 matches 7 of the central bases. The sequence came from a human donor in good health. The nucleotide sequence reads TGTGCCAGCACCTCTAACAGGGGAAACTATGGCTACACCTTC. It specifies CASTSNRGNYGYTF.